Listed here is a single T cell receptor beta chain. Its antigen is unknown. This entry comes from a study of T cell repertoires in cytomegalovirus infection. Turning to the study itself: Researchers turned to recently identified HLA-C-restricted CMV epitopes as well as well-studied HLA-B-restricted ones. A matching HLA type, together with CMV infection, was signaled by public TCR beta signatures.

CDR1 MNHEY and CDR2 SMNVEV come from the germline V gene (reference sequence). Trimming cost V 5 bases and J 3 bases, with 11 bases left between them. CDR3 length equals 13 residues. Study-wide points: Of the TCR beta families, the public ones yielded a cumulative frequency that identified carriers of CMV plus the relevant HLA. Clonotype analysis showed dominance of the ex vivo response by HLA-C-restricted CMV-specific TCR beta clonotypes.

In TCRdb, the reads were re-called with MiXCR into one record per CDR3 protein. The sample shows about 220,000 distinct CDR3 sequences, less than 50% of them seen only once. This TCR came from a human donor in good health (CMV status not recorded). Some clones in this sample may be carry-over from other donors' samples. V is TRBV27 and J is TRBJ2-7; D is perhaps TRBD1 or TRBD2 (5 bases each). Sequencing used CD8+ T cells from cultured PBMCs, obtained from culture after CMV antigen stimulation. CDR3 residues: CASSRDGFYEQYF. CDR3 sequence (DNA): TGTGCCAGCAGTAGGGACGGCTTCTACGAGCAGTACTTC.